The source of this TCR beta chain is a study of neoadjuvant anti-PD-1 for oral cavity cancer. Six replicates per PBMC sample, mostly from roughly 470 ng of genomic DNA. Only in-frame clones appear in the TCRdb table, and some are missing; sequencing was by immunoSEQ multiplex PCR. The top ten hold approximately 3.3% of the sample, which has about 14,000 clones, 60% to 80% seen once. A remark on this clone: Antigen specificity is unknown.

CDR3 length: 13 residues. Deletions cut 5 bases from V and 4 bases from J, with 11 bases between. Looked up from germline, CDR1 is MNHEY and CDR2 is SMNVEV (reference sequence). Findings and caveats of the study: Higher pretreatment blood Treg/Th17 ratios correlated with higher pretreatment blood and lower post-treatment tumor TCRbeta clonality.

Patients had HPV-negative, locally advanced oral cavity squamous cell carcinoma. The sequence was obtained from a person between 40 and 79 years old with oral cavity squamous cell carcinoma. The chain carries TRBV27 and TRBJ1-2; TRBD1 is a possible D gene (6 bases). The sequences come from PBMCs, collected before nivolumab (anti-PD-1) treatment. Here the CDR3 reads CASSIGGAYGYTF. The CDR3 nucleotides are TGTGCCAGCAGTATTGGGGGGGCCTATGGCTACACCTTC.